These 3 T cell receptor beta chains were sequenced from one sample in a study of shared clonotypes between healthy human individuals. Terminally differentiated effector memory CD45RA+ cells were excluded by CCR7 positive selection of CD45RO-negative cells. Libraries were prepared by immunoSEQ multiplex PCR; TCRdb keeps only in-frame clonotypes and omits some of them. The sample includes more than 2 million clones, approximately 92% of them seen just once. The source material was naive CD8+ T cells from PBMCs. The source of these receptors is a man aged 18 to 30 in good health. Some clones in this sample may be carry-over from other donors' samples.

This rearrangement joins TRBV7-3 to TRBJ2-2, with no clear D. Per the germline V gene, CDR1 is SGHTA and CDR2 is FQGTGA. CDR3 size: 12 residues. Deletions cut 7 bases from V and 6 bases from J, with 9 bases between. CDR3 coding DNA: TGTGCCAGCACCCTTGTTCCCGGGGAGCTGTTTTTT. Its translation: CASTLVPGELFF.

The rearrangement uses TRBV7-8 and TRBJ2-7; 10 bases line up with TRBD2. Per the germline V gene, CDR1 is SGHVS and CDR2 is FQNEAQ. The CDR3 is 15 amino acids. V lost 3 bases, J lost 5 bases, and 7 bases stayed unmatched. This CDR3 reads CASSFSSGRANEQYF. CDR3 nucleotides: TGTGCCAGCAGCTTCTCGAGCGGGAGGGCGAACGAGCAGTACTTC.

This chain uses TRBV9 with TRBJ2-2; D ambiguous. Trimming removed 3 bases from V and 0 bases from J, with 12 bases in between. Germline V CDR1 and CDR2: SGDLS, YYNGEE. This CDR3 has 16 amino acids. The CDR3 DNA sequence: TGTGCCAGCAGCGAGAGGTGGCACCCGAACACCGGGGAGCTGTTTTTT. It encodes CASSERWHPNTGELFF.